Each of the 28 T cell receptor beta chains below was sequenced from the same sample in a study of cytomegalovirus exposure and HLA in healthy donors. Use of 60 Vbeta and 13 Jbeta primers characterized the PCR. The method was immunoSEQ multiplex PCR; TCRdb's version includes in-frame clones alone and lacks a portion of them. This table has some 130,000 clones, roughly two thirds appearing once. The specimen sequenced was PBMCs. The receptors come from a man aged 25 to 45 in good health and CMV-seropositive.

This clone has more than one count but fewer than ten. V usage is TRBV4-2 and J usage is TRBJ1-2; perhaps TRBD1 as D (6 bases). CDR1 LGHNA and CDR2 YNFKEQ come from the germline V gene. The CDR3 is 18 residues long. The V end lost 0 bases, the J end lost 0 bases, and 17 bases lay between the germline ends. CDR3 loop: CASSQDRVRGTTNYGYTF. The CDR3 region has the DNA TGTGCCAGCAGCCAAGATCGGGTCAGGGGCACCACTAACTATGGCTACACCTTC.

This clone was recorded once. The CDR3 sequence: CASSLDGLAEETQYF. The CDR3 nucleotides are TGTGCCAGCAGCTTAGACGGACTAGCGGAAGAGACCCAGTACTTC. This chain links TRBV7-9 with TRBJ2-5, with 10 bases fitting TRBD2. The V gene end was trimmed by 1 base and the J gene end by 3 bases; junction bases not matched to a gene: 2. Germline values: CDR1 SEHNR, CDR2 FQNEAQ (reference sequence). This CDR3 region has 15 residues.

The chain has TRBV6-1 and TRBJ1-5; 8 bases are shared with TRBD1. This CDR3 spans 14 amino acids. The V segment lost 3 bases and the J segment 4 bases; nucleotides outside the gene matches: 2. CDR1 and CDR2 from the germline V gene are MNHNS and SASEGT. The CDR3 protein is CASSDNRGNQPQHF. CDR3 sequence (DNA): TGTGCCAGCAGTGACAACAGGGGGAATCAGCCCCAGCATTTT.

DNA for the CDR3: TGTGCCAGCAGCGGAGCCTGGACAGGGAGAAACTTCTATGGCTACACCTTC. This translates into CASSGAWTGRNFYGYTF. V gene TRBV9 combines with J gene TRBJ1-2; TRBD1 agrees at 8 bases. The CDR3 is 17 amino acids. Germline V lookup: CDR1 SGDLS, CDR2 YYNGEE. The trim removed 3 bases at V and 4 bases at J, leaving 14 bases unmatched.

The chain couples TRBV6-1 to TRBJ1-2, with D possibly matching TRBD1 (6 bases). The CDR3 is made up of 14 amino acids. Looked up from germline, CDR1 is MNHNS and CDR2 is SASEGT. V was clipped by 4 bases and J by 0 bases, with 9 bases between them. The CDR3 DNA reads TGTGCCAGCAGTGTGGGGGCCTCTAACTATGGCTACACCTTC. Residues: CASSVGASNYGYTF.

This clone has a single count. The CDR3 is CASMTGDPNTGELFF. Here the CDR3 DNA reads TGTGCCAGCATGACCGGGGATCCTAACACCGGGGAGCTGTTTTTT. V and J are TRBV9 and TRBJ2-2, with D perhaps matching TRBD2 (5 bases). Germline loops: CDR1 SGDLS, CDR2 YYNGEE. V was shortened by 6 bases and J by 2 bases, with 14 bases between the two germline ends. This CDR3 is built from 15 residues.

V usage is TRBV5-1 and J usage is TRBJ1-1; D not resolved. From germline, CDR1 is SGHRS and CDR2 YFSETQ. V gave up 3 bases and J gave up 2 bases, with 11 bases separating them. This CDR3 is built from 14 residues. CDR3: CASSWEGGNTEAFF. As DNA, the CDR3 is TGCGCCAGCAGCTGGGAGGGCGGAAACACTGAAGCTTTCTTT.

V usage is TRBV6-1 and J usage is TRBJ1-1, with D unclear. V lost 2 bases, J lost 4 bases, and 8 bases lay in between. The CDR3 length is 13 residues. Per germline, CDR1 MNHNS and CDR2 SASEGT. In DNA form, the CDR3 reads TGTGCCAGCAGTGAAAGACCGGGCACTGAAGCTTTCTTT. This codes for CASSERPGTEAFF.

The rearrangement uses TRBV23-1 and TRBJ1-2; D not certain. TRBV23-1 is treated as an ORF (open reading frame) with a function not yet certain. Trimming shortened V by 3 bases and J by 7 bases, and 6 bases separated the two germline ends. The CDR3 has 11 amino acids. The CDR3 DNA reads TGCGCCAGCAGTCATCCAGTTGGCTACACCTTC. Residues: CASSHPVGYTF.

The chain is built from TRBV5-6 and TRBJ2-2; TRBD2 matches at 7 bases. Losses at the gene ends were 5 bases for V and 4 bases for J; bases not matched to a gene: 14. Germline CDR1 and CDR2: SGHDT and YYEEEE. This CDR3 is built from 17 residues. CDR3 DNA: TGTGCCAGCAGTCTAGATCCCGGGAGGCTACGCACCGGGGAGCTGTTTTTT. Protein: CASSLDPGRLRTGELFF.

The V call is TRBV5-6, the J call TRBJ2-7; 7 nucleotides align to TRBD2. The germline V gene encodes CDR1 SGHDT and CDR2 YYEEEE. The length of the CDR3 is 17 residues. Unmatched junction bases numbered 17, after V lost 4 bases and J lost 4 bases. The CDR3 protein is CASSLARGRVGGYEQYF. The CDR3 coding sequence is TGTGCCAGCAGCCTAGCCCGGGGGAGGGTGGGAGGTTACGAGCAGTACTTC.

V and J are TRBV5-1 and TRBJ2-1; 14 nucleotides line up with TRBD2. The CDR3 runs 18 residues. The germline V gene has CDR1 SGHRS and CDR2 YFSETQ. Germline trimming cut 0 bases from V and 1 base from J; bases unmatched to any gene: 3. The CDR3 here is CASSLGLAGGGSYNEQFF. The CDR3 DNA reads TGCGCCAGCAGCTTGGGACTAGCGGGAGGGGGGTCCTACAATGAGCAGTTCTTC. The variable domain in full, with the rest retrieved from reference TRBV5-1 and TRBJ2-1, is KAGVTQTPRYLIKTRGQQVTLSCSPISGHRSVSWYQQTPGQGLQFLFEYFSETQRNKGNFPGRFSGRQFSNSRSEMNVSTLELGDSALYLCASSLGLAGGGSYNEQFFGPGTRLTVL.

The rearrangement uses TRBV5-1 and TRBJ1-1; tentatively, D is TRBD1 (6 bases). Per germline, CDR1 SGHRS and CDR2 YFSETQ. Trimming took 5 bases from V and 6 from J, leaving 14 bases between them. CDR3 size: 13 residues. CDR3 DNA: TGCGCCAGCAGTTCGGCAGGGGCCGCTGAAGCTTTCTTT. It translates to CASSSAGAAEAFF.

The chain employs TRBV2 and TRBJ1-6; 10 nucleotides match TRBD1. Germline CDR1 SNHLY, CDR2 FYNNEI. Trimming at V came to 4 bases and at J to 6 bases, leaving 0 bases not matched to a gene. This CDR3 has 14 amino acids. Here the CDR3 reads CASSGTGGNSPLHF. The CDR3 nucleotides are TGTGCCAGCAGTGGGACAGGGGGTAATTCACCCCTCCACTTT. Complete variable domain (other parts from reference TRBV2 and TRBJ1-6): EPEVTQTPSHQVTQMGQEVILRCVPISNHLYFYWYRQILGQKVEFLVSFYNNEISEKSEIFDDQFSVERPDGSNFTLKIRSTKLEDSAMYFCASSGTGGNSPLHFGNGTRLTVT.

This chain joins TRBV6-6 and TRBJ2-5, with D perhaps matching TRBD2 (6 bases). Germline V CDR1 and CDR2: MNHNY, SVGAGI (reference sequence). There are 13 residues in the CDR3. Between the trimmed V and J ends, which lost 2 bases and 2 bases, there was a span of 6 bases. The CDR3 protein is CASSYGGQETQYF. The CDR3, as DNA: TGTGCCAGCAGTTACGGGGGGCAAGAGACCCAGTACTTC.

The chain uses TRBV7-2 and TRBJ2-5; 8 bases are shared with TRBD2. V lost 4 bases, J lost 4 bases, and 11 bases stayed unmatched. The CDR3 consists of 16 residues. Germline CDR1 and CDR2: SGHTA and FQGNSA. The CDR3 spells CASSSGAGRATETQYF. In DNA form, the CDR3 reads TGTGCCAGCAGCTCAGGGGCCGGGAGGGCCACAGAGACCCAGTACTTC.

The rearrangement uses TRBV5-1 and TRBJ1-3, with TRBD1 as a possible D gene (5 bases). The CDR3 length is 16 residues. V gave up 4 bases and J gave up 4 bases, with 18 bases separating them. CDR1 and CDR2 (germline): SGHRS, YFSETQ. This chain's CDR3 is CASSIQTGLGGNTIYF. For the CDR3, the DNA is TGCGCCAGCAGCATACAAACAGGATTGGGAGGAAACACCATATATTTT.

The genes are TRBV29-1 and TRBJ2-7; TRBD2 agrees at 8 bases. From germline, CDR1 is SQVTM and CDR2 ANQGSEA. J was trimmed by 3 bases and V by 6 bases; bases with no gene match: 4. The CDR3 consists of 12 residues. The CDR3: CSVRRGGYEQYF. For the CDR3, the DNA is TGCAGCGTCCGACGGGGGGGCTACGAGCAGTACTTC.

The gene calls are TRBV2 and TRBJ1-5; no definite D call. This CDR3 is 13 amino acids long. Germline lookup yields CDR1 SNHLY and CDR2 FYNNEI. Trimming took 8 bases from V and 9 from J, leaving 17 bases between them. The chain's CDR3 is CASRSSPAGPQHF. Written as DNA, the CDR3 is TGTGCCAGCCGTTCGTCTCCGGCGGGGCCCCAGCATTTT. The variable domain in full, completed from reference TRBV2 and TRBJ1-5, reads EPEVTQTPSHQVTQMGQEVILRCVPISNHLYFYWYRQILGQKVEFLVSFYNNEISEKSEIFDDQFSVERPDGSNFTLKIRSTKLEDSAMYFCASRSSPAGPQHFGDGTRLSIL.

The genes are TRBV7-9 and TRBJ2-1; 9 bases match TRBD2. This CDR3 comprises 16 residues. V was pared by 5 bases and J by 6 bases, with 11 bases of the junction left unmatched. CDR1 is SEHNR and CDR2 is FQNEAQ in the germline V gene (reference sequence). The CDR3 DNA reads as TGTGCCAGCAGCGTGAATGCGGGAGGGCCCCCCAATGAGCAGTTCTTC. Its protein product is CASSVNAGGPPNEQFF. The whole variable domain, filled in from reference TRBV7-9 and TRBJ2-1, reads DTGVSQNPRHKITKRGQNVTFRCDPISEHNRLYWYRQTLGQGPEFLTYFQNEAQLEKSRLLSDRFSAERPKGSFSTLEIQRTEQGDSAMYLCASSVNAGGPPNEQFFGPGTRLTVL.

This clone was seen only a few times. This chain connects TRBV27 to TRBJ1-3; D may be TRBD1 (5 bases). Looked up from germline, CDR1 is MNHEY and CDR2 is SMNVEV (reference sequence). Deletions cut 0 bases from V and 7 bases from J, with 10 bases between. The length of the CDR3 is 14 residues. DNA of the CDR3: TGTGCCAGCAGTTTATCGACTGGGGGGAACACCATATATTTT. Amino acids: CASSLSTGGNTIYF.

The table lists this clone with a count of one. This chain uses TRBV18 with TRBJ2-3; the D is unclear. CDR3 length: 14 residues. Germline loops: CDR1 KGHSH, CDR2 LQKENI. Trimming shortened V by 3 bases and J by 1 base, and 8 bases separated the two germline ends. CDR3 protein: CASSPSTGTDTQYF. The CDR3 bases are TGTGCCAGCTCACCTTCCACGGGCACAGATACGCAGTATTTT.

This clone was recorded a few times. The V and J genes are TRBV7-3 and TRBJ2-1, with D possibly matching TRBD2 (5 bases). The CDR3 consists of 15 residues. V lost 5 bases and J lost 2, with 13 bases in between. CDR1 is SGHTA and CDR2 is FQGTGA in the germline V gene. CDR3 in DNA: TGTGCCAGCAGCCTAATCTCCGGGACCTACAATGAGCAGTTCTTC. Its translation: CASSLISGTYNEQFF.

This clone was detected only a few times. The chain combines TRBV15 with TRBJ2-7; the match to TRBD2 covers 7 bases. CDR1 LNHNV and CDR2 YYDKDF come from the germline V gene (reference sequence). The length of the CDR3 is 17 residues. The ends lost 0 bases at V and 1 base at J; junction bases unmatched: 9. CDR3 loop: CATSRDHTSAISYEQYF. For the CDR3, the DNA is TGTGCCACCAGCAGAGATCATACTAGCGCTATTTCCTACGAGCAGTACTTC.

This rearrangement joins TRBV9 to TRBJ2-1; 11 bases line up with TRBD1. Losses at the gene ends were 3 bases for V and 3 bases for J; bases not matched to a gene: 11. The CDR3 runs to 18 residues. From germline, CDR1 is SGDLS and CDR2 YYNGEE. In DNA form, the CDR3 reads TGTGCCAGCAGCGCCCGTAGTGGGGGACAGGGGGACTACAATGAGCAGTTCTTC. Translating gives CASSARSGGQGDYNEQFF.

This clone was detected only a few times. The same CDR3 arises from other DNA sequences in this sample as well. The CDR3 sequence: CASSPGQGTDTQYF. The CDR3 DNA is TGTGCCAGCAGCCCCGGACAGGGCACAGATACGCAGTATTTT. The genes are TRBV6-1 and TRBJ2-3; TRBD1 matches 7 bases. J was trimmed by 1 base and V by 6 bases; bases with no gene match: 4. The V gene's germline CDR1 is MNHNS and CDR2 SASEGT. CDR3 length: 14 amino acids.

The V call is TRBV19, the J call TRBJ2-1, with 9 positions matching TRBD2. The V segment lost 1 base and the J segment 4 bases; nucleotides outside the gene matches: 8. Per germline, CDR1 LNHDA and CDR2 SQIVND (reference sequence). The CDR3 is made up of 17 amino acids. CDR3 coding DNA: TGTGCCAGTAGTATAGCCCGGACTAGCGAGGGATACAATGAGCAGTTCTTC. It specifies CASSIARTSEGYNEQFF.

This clone was observed a handful of times. CDR3 DNA sequence: TGTGCCAGCAGGCAGGGGGTGGATCAGCCCCAGCATTTT. Protein: CASRQGVDQPQHF. The chain recombines TRBV6-6 with TRBJ1-5; TRBD1 agrees at 7 bases. V lost 6 bases and J lost 5; bases outside the gene matches: 4. CDR3 length: 13 residues. The germline V gene encodes CDR1 MNHNY and CDR2 SVGAGI (reference sequence).